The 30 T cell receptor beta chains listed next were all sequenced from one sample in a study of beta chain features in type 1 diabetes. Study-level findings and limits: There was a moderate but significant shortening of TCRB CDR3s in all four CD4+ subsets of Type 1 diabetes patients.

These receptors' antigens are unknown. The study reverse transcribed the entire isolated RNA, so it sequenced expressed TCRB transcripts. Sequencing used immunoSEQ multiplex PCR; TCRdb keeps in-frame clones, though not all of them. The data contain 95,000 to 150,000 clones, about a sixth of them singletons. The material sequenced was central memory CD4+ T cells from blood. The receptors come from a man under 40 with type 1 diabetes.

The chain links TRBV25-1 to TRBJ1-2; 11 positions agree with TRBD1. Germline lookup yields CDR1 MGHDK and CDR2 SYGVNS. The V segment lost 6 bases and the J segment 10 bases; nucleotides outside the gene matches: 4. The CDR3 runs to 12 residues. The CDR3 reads CASSWDRGAYTF. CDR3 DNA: TGTGCCAGCAGCTGGGACAGGGGGGCCTACACCTTC.

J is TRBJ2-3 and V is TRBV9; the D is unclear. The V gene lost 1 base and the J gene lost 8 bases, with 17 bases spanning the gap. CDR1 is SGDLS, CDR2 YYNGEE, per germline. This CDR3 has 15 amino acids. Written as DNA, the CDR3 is TGTGCCAGCAGCGTAAAAGGATACGCTCAGGCTACGCAGTATTTT. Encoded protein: CASSVKGYAQATQYF.

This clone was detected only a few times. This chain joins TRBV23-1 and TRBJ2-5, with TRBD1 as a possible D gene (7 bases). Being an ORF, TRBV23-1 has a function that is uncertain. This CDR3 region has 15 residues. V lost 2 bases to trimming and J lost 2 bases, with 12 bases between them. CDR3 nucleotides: TGCGCCAGCAGTCAAATCGGGGGACAGCAAGAGACCCAGTACTTC. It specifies CASSQIGGQQETQYF.

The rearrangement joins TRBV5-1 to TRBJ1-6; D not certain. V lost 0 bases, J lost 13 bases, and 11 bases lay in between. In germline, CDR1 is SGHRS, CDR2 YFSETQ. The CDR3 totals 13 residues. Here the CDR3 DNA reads TGCGCCAGCAGCTTGGCCGTCAGCCAGCCCCTCCACTTT. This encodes CASSLAVSQPLHF.

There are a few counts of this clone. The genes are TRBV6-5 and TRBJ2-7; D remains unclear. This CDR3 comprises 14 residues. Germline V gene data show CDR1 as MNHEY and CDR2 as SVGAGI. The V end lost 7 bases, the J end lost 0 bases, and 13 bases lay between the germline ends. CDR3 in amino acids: CASKNYRYSYEQYF. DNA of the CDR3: TGTGCCAGCAAAAACTACCGATACTCCTACGAGCAGTACTTC.

CDR3 residues: CASSQEGSTQYF. The CDR3 DNA reads TGCGCCAGCAGCCAAGAAGGCTCAACGCAGTATTTT. The chain links TRBV4-3 to TRBJ2-3; D is undetermined. Trimming pared 0 bases from V and 9 bases from J, leaving 7 bases between. Per the germline V gene, CDR1 is LGHNA and CDR2 is YSLEER. The CDR3 is made up of 12 amino acids.

CDR3 in amino acids: CSVLIWDTYTGELFF. In nucleotides, the CDR3 is TGCAGCGTACTTATTTGGGACACCTACACCGGGGAGCTGTTTTTT. The gene calls are TRBV29-1 and TRBJ2-2, with D possibly matching TRBD1 (6 bases). CDR3 length: 15 residues. The germline gives CDR1 SQVTM, CDR2 ANQGSEA. The V gene lost 6 bases and the J gene lost 3 bases, with 17 bases spanning the gap.

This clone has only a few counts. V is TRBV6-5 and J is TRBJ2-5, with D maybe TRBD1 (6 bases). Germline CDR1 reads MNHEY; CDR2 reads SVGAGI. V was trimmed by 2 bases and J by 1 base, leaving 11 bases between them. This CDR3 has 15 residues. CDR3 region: CASSYRGITQETQYF. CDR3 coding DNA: TGTGCCAGCAGTTACAGGGGGATAACCCAAGAGACCCAGTACTTC.

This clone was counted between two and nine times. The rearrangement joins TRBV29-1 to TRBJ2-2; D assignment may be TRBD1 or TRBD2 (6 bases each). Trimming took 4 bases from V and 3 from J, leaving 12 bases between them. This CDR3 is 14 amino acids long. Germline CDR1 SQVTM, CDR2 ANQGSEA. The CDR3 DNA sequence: TGCAGCGTTGTGGAGAGGGGGGACACCGGGGAGCTGTTTTTT. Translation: CSVVERGDTGELFF.

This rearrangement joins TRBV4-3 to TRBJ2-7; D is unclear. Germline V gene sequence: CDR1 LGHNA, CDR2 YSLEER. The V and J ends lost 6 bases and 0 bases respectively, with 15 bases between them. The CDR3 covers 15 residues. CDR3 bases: TGCGCCAGCAGTAGGACCGGGCCCTCCTCCTACGAGCAGTACTTC. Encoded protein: CASSRTGPSSYEQYF.

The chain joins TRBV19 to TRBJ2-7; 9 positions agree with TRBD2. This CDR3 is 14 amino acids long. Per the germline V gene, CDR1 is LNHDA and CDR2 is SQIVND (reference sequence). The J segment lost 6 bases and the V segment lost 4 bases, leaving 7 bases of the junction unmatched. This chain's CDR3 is CASSNGGGAIEQYF. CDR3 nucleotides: TGTGCCAGTAGTAACGGCGGGGGGGCGATCGAGCAGTACTTC.

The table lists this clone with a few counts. CDR3 nucleotides: TGTGTTTTGGGGCAGAACGAGCAGTACTTC. This gives the protein CVLGQNEQYF. V usage is TRBV7-9 and J usage is TRBJ2-7; possible D gene TRBD1, 5 bases. Germline CDR1 reads SEHNR; CDR2 reads FQNEAQ (reference sequence). CDR3 length: 10 amino acids. Together with reference TRBV7-9 and TRBJ2-7, the CDR3 gives the full variable domain: DTGVSQNPRHKITKRGQNVTFRCDPISEHNRLYWYRQTLGQGPEFLTYFQNEAQLEKSRLLSDRFSAERPKGSFSTLEIQRTEQGDSAMYLCVLGQNEQYFGPGTRLTVT.

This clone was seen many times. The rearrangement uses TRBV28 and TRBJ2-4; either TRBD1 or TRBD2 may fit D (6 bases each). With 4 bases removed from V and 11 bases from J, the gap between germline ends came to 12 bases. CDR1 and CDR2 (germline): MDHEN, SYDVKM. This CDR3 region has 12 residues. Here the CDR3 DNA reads TGTGCCAGCAGTTCCTCAGGGGAGGTTCAGTACTTC. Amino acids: CASSSSGEVQYF.

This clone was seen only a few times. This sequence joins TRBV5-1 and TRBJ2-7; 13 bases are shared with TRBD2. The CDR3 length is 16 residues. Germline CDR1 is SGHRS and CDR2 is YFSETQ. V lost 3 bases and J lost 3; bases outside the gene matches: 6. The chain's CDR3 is CASSSGLAGAHYEQYF. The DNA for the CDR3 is TGCGCCAGCAGCTCTGGACTAGCGGGGGCCCACTACGAGCAGTACTTC.

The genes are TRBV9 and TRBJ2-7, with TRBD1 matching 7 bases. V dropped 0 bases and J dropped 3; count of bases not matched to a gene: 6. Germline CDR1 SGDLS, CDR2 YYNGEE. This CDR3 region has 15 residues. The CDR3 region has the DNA TGTGCCAGCAGCGTAGGCGAGGGGGCGGGCTACGAGCAGTACTTC. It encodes CASSVGEGAGYEQYF.

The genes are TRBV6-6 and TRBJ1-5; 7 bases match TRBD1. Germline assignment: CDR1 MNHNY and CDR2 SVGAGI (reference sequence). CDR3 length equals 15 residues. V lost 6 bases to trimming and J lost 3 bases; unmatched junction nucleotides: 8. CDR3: CASRSQQGTNQPQHF. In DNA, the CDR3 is TGTGCCAGCAGGTCCCAACAGGGGACCAATCAGCCCCAGCATTTT.

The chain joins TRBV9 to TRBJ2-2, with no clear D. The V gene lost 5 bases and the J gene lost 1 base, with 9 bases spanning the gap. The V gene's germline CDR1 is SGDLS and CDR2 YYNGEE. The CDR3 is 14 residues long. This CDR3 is CASSGRGNTGELFF. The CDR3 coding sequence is TGTGCCAGCAGTGGAAGAGGGAACACCGGGGAGCTGTTTTTT.

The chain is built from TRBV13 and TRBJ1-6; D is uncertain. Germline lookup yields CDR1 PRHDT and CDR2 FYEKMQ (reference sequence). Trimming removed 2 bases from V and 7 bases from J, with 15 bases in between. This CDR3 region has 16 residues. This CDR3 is CASSLTDVVVNSPLHF. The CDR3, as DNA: TGTGCCAGCAGCTTAACGGATGTGGTGGTGAATTCACCCCTCCACTTT.

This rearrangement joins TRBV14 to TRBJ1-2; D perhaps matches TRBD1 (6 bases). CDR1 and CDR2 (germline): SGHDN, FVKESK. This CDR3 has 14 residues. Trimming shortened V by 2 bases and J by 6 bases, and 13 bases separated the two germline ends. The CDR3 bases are TGTGCCAGCAGCCAAACACAGGGCCCCGATGGCTACACCTTC. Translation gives CASSQTQGPDGYTF.

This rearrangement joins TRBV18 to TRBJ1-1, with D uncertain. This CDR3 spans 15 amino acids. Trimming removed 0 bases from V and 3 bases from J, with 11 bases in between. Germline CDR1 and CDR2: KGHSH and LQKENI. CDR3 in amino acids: CASSPPVRRDTEAFF. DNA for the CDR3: TGTGCCAGCTCACCACCGGTTAGAAGGGACACTGAAGCTTTCTTT.

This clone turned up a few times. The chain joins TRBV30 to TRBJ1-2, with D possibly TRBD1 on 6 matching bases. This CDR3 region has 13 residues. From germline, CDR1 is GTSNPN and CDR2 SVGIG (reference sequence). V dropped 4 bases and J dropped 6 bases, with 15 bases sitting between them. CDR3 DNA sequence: TGTGCCTGGAAGACAGGTCCAAGTCATGGCTACACCTTC. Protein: CAWKTGPSHGYTF.

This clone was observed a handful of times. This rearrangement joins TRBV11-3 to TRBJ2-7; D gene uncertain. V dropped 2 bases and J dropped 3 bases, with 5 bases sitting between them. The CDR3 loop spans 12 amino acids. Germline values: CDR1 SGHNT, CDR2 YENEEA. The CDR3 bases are TGTGCCAGCAGCTTAATTGACTACGAGCAGTACTTC. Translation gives CASSLIDYEQYF.

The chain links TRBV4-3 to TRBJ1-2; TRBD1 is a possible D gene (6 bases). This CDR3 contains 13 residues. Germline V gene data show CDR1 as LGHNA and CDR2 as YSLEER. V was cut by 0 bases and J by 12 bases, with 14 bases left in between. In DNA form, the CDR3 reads TGCGCCAGCAGCCAAGAGGGCACAGGGACCCACACCTTC. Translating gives CASSQEGTGTHTF.

Written as DNA, the CDR3 is TGCAGCGTTTGGGTGAACTATGGCTACACCTTC. This translates into CSVWVNYGYTF. V usage is TRBV29-1 and J usage is TRBJ1-2; D unresolved. V shed 5 bases and J shed 2 bases, with 6 bases lying between them. This CDR3 spans 11 amino acids. Germline CDR1 SQVTM, CDR2 ANQGSEA.

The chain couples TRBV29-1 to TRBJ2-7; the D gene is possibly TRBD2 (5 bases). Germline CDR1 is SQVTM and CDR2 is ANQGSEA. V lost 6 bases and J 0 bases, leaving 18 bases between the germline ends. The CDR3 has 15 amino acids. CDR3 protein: CSVLTGWGSSYEQYF. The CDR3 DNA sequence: TGCAGCGTCCTTACGGGGTGGGGAAGCTCCTACGAGCAGTACTTC.

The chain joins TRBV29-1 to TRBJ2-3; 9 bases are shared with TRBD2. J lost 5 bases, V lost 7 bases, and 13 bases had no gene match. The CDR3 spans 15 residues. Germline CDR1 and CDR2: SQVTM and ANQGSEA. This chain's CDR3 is CSADYGLARGDTQYF. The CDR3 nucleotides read TGCAGCGCCGATTACGGACTAGCGAGGGGAGATACGCAGTATTTT.

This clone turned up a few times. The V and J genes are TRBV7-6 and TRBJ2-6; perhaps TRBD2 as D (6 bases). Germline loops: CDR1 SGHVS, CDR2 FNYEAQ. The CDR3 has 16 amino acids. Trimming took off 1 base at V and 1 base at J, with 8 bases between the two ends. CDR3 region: CASSLVGGSGANVLTF. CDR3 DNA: TGTGCCAGCAGCTTAGTCGGAGGGTCTGGGGCCAACGTCCTGACTTTC.

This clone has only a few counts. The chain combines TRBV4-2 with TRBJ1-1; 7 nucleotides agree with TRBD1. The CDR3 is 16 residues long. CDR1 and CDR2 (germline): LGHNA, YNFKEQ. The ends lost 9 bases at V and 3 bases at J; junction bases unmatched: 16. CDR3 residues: CASRPLAGTEYTEAFF. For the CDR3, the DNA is TGTGCCAGTAGACCCTTGGCCGGGACAGAATACACTGAAGCTTTCTTT.

This CDR3 is CASSGPGQGPSNEKLFF. CDR3 nucleotide sequence: TGTGCCAGCAGCGGGCCGGGACAGGGGCCTTCTAATGAAAAACTGTTTTTT. The rearrangement joins TRBV7-2 to TRBJ1-4; 10 bases are shared with TRBD1. J gave up 3 bases and V 5 bases, and 9 bases lay outside the gene matches. CDR1 is SGHTA and CDR2 is FQGNSA in the germline V gene. The CDR3 runs 17 residues.

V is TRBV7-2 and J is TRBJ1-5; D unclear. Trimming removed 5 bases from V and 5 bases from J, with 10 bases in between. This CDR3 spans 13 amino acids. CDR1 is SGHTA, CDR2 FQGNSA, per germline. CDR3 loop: CASSPEVDQPQHF. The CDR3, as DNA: TGTGCCAGCAGCCCCGAGGTAGATCAGCCCCAGCATTTT.